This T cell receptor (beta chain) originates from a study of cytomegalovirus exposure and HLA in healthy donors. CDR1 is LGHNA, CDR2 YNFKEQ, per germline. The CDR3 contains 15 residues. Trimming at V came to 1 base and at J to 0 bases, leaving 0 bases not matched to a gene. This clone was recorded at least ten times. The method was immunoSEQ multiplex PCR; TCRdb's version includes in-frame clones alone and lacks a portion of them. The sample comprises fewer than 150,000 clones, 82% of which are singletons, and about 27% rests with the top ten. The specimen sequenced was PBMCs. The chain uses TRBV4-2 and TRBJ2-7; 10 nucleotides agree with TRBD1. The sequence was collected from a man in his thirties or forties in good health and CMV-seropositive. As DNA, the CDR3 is TGTGCCAGCAGCCAAGGGACAGGGGGCTCCTACGAGCAGTACTTC. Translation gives CASSQGTGGSYEQYF.